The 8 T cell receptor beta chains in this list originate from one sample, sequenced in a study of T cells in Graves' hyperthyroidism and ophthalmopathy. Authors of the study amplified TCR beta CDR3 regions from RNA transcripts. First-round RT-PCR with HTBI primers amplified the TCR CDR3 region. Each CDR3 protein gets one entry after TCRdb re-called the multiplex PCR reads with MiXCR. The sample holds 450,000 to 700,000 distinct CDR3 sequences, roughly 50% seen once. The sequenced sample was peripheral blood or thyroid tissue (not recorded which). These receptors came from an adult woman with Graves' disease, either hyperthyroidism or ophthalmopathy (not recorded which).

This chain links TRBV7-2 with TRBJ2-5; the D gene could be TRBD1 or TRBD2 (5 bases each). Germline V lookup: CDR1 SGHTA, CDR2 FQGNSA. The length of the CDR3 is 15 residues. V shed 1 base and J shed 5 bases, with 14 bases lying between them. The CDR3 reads CASSLEWGMMETQYF. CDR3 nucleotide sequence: TGTGCCAGCAGCTTAGAATGGGGGATGATGGAGACCCAGTACTTC. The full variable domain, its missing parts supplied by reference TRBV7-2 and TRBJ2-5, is GAGVSQSPSNKVTEKGKDVELRCDPISGHTALYWYRQSLGQGLEFLIYFQGNSAPDKSGLPSDRFSAERTGGSVSTLTIQRTQQEDSAVYLCASSLEWGMMETQYFGPGTRLLVL.

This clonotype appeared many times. The CDR3 here is CATSDRKQGHWSNQPQHF. DNA for the CDR3: TGTGCCACCAGTGATCGAAAACAGGGCCACTGGAGCAATCAGCCCCAGCATTTT. This chain connects TRBV24-1 to TRBJ1-5; TRBD1 might be the D (6 bases). The V end was cut by 3 bases, the J end by 1 base, with 18 bases between. Germline CDR1 KGHDR, CDR2 SFDVKD. The CDR3 consists of 18 residues.

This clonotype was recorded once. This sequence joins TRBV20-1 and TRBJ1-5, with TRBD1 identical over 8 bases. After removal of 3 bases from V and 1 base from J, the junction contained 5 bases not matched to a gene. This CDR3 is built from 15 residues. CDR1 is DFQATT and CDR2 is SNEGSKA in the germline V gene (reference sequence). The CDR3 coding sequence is TGCAGTGCTAGGACAGGGGTTGGGAGCAATCAGCCCCAGCATTTT. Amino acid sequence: CSARTGVGSNQPQHF.

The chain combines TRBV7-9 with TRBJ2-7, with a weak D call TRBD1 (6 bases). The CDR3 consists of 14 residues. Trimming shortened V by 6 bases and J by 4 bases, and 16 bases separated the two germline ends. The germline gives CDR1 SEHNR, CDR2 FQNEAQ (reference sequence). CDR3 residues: CASSFYGTTYEQYF. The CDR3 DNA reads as TGTGCCAGCAGTTTTTATGGGACAACTTACGAGCAGTACTTC. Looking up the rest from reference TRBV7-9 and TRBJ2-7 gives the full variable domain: DTGVSQNPRHKITKRGQNVTFRCDPISEHNRLYWYRQTLGQGPEFLTYFQNEAQLEKSRLLSDRFSAERPKGSFSTLEIQRTEQGDSAMYLCASSFYGTTYEQYFGPGTRLTVT.

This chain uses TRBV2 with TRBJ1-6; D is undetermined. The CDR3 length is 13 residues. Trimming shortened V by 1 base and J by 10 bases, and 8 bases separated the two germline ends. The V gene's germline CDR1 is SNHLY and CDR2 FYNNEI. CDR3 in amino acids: CASSEGRRSPLHF. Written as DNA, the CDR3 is TGTGCCAGCAGTGAAGGGAGGCGCTCACCCCTCCACTTT.

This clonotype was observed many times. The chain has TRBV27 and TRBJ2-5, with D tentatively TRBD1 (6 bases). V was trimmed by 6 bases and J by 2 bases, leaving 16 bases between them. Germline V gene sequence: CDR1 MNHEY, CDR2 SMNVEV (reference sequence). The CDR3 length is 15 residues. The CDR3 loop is CASRPTGLGQETQYF. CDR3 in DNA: TGTGCCAGCAGACCTACAGGGTTGGGGCAAGAGACCCAGTACTTC.

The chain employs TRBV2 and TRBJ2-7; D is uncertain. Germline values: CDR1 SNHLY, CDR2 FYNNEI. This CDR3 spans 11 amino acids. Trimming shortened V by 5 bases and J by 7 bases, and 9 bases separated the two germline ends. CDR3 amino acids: CASSYAAEQYF. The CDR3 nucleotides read TGTGCCAGCAGTTATGCGGCAGAGCAGTACTTC.

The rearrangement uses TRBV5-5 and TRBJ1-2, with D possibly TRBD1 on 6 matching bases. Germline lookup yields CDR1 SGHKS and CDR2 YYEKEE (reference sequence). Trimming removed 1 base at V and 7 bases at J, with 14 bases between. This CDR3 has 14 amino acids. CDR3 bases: TGTGCCAGCAGCTTGATTGATCGCAGGGGTGGCTACACCTTC. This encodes CASSLIDRRGGYTF.